This T cell receptor (beta chain) was profiled in a study of CD39 and CD103 CD8 tumor-infiltrating T cells. Study-wide results and limits: DP CD8 TILs appeared more oligoclonal than DN and SP CD8 TILs and blood memory CD8 T cells.

CD8+CD4-CD45RA- cells, CCR7-positive or negative, formed the memory CD8 sort. This clone was counted a single time. Its antigen is undetermined. Generated by immunoSEQ multiplex PCR, the TCRdb table keeps only in-frame clones and is missing some. The sample holds approximately 7,900 clones, approximately 66% seen once. Losses at the gene ends were 1 base for V and 8 bases for J; bases not matched to a gene: 7. The CDR3 spans 14 residues. The germline gives CDR1 MDHEN, CDR2 SYDVKM. The V gene is TRBV28, the J gene TRBJ1-2; 7 nucleotides agree with TRBD1. The receptor's source is a human donor with head and neck squamous cell carcinoma. What was sequenced was CD8+ T cells sorted from blood. The sample's subset: total memory CD8 T cells (CD45RA-CCR7+/-) from blood or uninvolved lymph node. CDR3 nucleotides: TGTGCCAGCAGTTTATTAGGAGGGGGCTTAGGCTACACCTTC. Translating it yields CASSLLGGGLGYTF.